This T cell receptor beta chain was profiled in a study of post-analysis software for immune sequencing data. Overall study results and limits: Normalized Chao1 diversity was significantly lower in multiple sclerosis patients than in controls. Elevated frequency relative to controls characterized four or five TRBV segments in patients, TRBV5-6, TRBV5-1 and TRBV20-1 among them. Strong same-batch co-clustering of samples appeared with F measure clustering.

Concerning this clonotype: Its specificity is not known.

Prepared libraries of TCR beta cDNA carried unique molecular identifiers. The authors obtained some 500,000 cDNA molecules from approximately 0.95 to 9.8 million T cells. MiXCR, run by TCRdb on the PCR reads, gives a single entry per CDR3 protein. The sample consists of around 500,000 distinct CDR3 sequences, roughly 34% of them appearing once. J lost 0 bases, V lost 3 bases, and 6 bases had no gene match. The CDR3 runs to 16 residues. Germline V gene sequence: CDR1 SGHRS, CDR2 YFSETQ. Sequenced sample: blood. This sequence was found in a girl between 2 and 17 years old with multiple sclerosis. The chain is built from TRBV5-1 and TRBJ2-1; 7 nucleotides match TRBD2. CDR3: CASSSGLESSYNEQFF. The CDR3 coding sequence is TGCGCCAGCAGCTCCGGACTAGAGAGCTCCTACAATGAGCAGTTCTTC.